This TCR beta chain came from a study of cytomegalovirus exposure and HLA in healthy donors. Study summary: As released early, the data held 80 million to 90 million unique TCRs from HLA-typed donors.

The donors, nominally healthy at sampling, likely had unrecorded immune exposures. This clone was counted only a few times. Distinct nucleotide sequences in the sample also encode this CDR3. PCR involved 60 Vbeta and 13 Jbeta primers. Sequencing was performed with immunoSEQ multiplex PCR; in TCRdb, only in-frame clones are kept and a portion is missing. Of around 110,000 clones listed, around a tenth are singletons. Germline V gene sequence: CDR1 MRHNA, CDR2 SNTAGT. V was pared by 0 bases and J by 0 bases, with 7 bases between. The CDR3 totals 15 residues. The receptor was isolated from a man aged 30 to 39 in good health and CMV-seronegative. The V and J genes are TRBV6-4 and TRBJ2-3, with TRBD2 as a possible D gene (6 bases). Sequencing input: PBMCs. CDR3 amino acids: CASSDSAGSTDTQYF. For the CDR3, the DNA is TGTGCCAGCAGTGACTCTGCGGGGAGCACAGATACGCAGTATTTT.